The 18 T cell receptor beta chains presented below share a single source sample, sequenced in a study of cytomegalovirus exposure and HLA in healthy donors. Primers for the PCR totalled 60 Vbeta and 13 Jbeta. Using immunoSEQ multiplex PCR, the repertoire was profiled, and TCRdb retains in-frame clones only, with some absent. This sample carries approximately 170,000 clones, around 85% of them seen once, and the ten largest clones take around 2%. Specimen: PBMCs. The receptors derive from a human donor in good health.

The rearrangement uses TRBV5-1 and TRBJ1-1, with D possibly being TRBD1 (6 bases). Trimming pared 3 bases from V and 0 bases from J, leaving 18 bases between. The germline V gene has CDR1 SGHRS and CDR2 YFSETQ. The CDR3 sequence is 17 residues long. Written as DNA, the CDR3 is TGCGCCAGCAGCTCCCCGTCGGGGGGCGCGGTGAACACTGAAGCTTTCTTT. Residues: CASSSPSGGAVNTEAFF.

This chain joins TRBV2 and TRBJ2-7; D might be TRBD1 (5 bases). This CDR3 spans 13 amino acids. V was pared by 7 bases and J by 0 bases, with 10 bases between. Germline V CDR1 and CDR2: SNHLY, FYNNEI. CDR3 sequence (DNA): TGTGCCAGCATCTTACAGGACTCCTACGAGCAGTACTTC. Translated, it gives CASILQDSYEQYF.

This clone was detected only a few times. CDR3 nucleotides: TGTGCCAGCACCCGGACTGATAACAATGAGCAGTTCTTC. It is translated as CASTRTDNNEQFF. V and J are TRBV9 and TRBJ2-1; tentative D call: TRBD2 (5 bases). CDR3 size: 13 residues. V lost 6 bases and J lost 5, with 12 bases in between. CDR1 is SGDLS and CDR2 is YYNGEE in the germline V gene.

This chain links TRBV10-1 with TRBJ2-7; D perhaps matches TRBD2 (5 bases). The CDR3 consists of 13 residues. Trimming took off 2 bases at V and 6 bases at J, with 11 bases between the two ends. Germline V gene sequence: CDR1 WNHNN, CDR2 SYGVQD (reference sequence). The CDR3 spells CASSENGVGEQYF. In nucleotides, the CDR3 is TGCGCCAGCAGTGAGAACGGGGTGGGCGAGCAGTACTTC.

The rearrangement links TRBV11-2 to TRBJ1-1; D is possibly TRBD1 (6 bases). The CDR3 consists of 12 residues. Germline lookup yields CDR1 SGHAT and CDR2 FQNNGV. Between the trimmed V and J ends, which lost 5 bases and 10 bases, there was a span of 14 bases. The CDR3 region is CASSQGTGGAFF. The DNA of the CDR3 is TGTGCCAGCAGCCAGGGGACGGGTGGAGCTTTCTTT.

There are a few counts of this clone. The chain is built from TRBV19 and TRBJ2-1; 7 nucleotides match TRBD1. The ends lost 10 bases at V and 5 bases at J; junction bases unmatched: 5. Germline V CDR1 and CDR2: LNHDA, SQIVND (reference sequence). The CDR3 length is 12 residues. CDR3 nucleotides: TGTGCCACGGGACAGCCGAACAATGAGCAGTTCTTC. Translated, it gives CATGQPNNEQFF.

Notes on this clone: Other DNA sequences of this sample code for an identical CDR3. The chain uses TRBV7-9 and TRBJ1-2; D might be TRBD1 (5 bases). V lost 1 base, J lost 1 base, and 7 bases lay in between. Germline loops: CDR1 SEHNR, CDR2 FQNEAQ (reference sequence). The CDR3 consists of 14 residues. CDR3 bases: TGTGCCAGCAGCTTAGGTCAGGGTAACTATGGCTACACCTTC. Its translation is CASSLGQGNYGYTF.

V gene TRBV28 combines with J gene TRBJ2-7; TRBD1 matches at 9 bases. The CDR3 is 14 residues long. Germline lookup yields CDR1 MDHEN and CDR2 SYDVKM. V lost 8 bases and J lost 2; bases outside the gene matches: 7. The CDR3 loop reads CASQHRGRTYEQYF. CDR3 DNA sequence: TGTGCCAGCCAACACAGGGGGCGGACCTACGAGCAGTACTTC. Filled out from reference TRBV28 and TRBJ2-7, the complete variable domain reads DVKVTQSSRYLVKRTGEKVFLECVQDMDHENMFWYRQDPGLGLRLIYFSYDVKMKEKGDIPEGYSVSREKKERFSLILESASTNQTSMYLCASQHRGRTYEQYFGPGTRLTVT.

This clone has only a few counts. The V call is TRBV6-5, the J call TRBJ2-6; D possibly corresponds to TRBD1 (6 bases). Looked up from germline, CDR1 is MNHEY and CDR2 is SVGAGI. The CDR3 totals 15 residues. The V gene lost 5 bases and the J gene lost 2 bases, with 10 bases spanning the gap. The CDR3 DNA reads as TGTGCCAGCAGTCCTACAGGGACTGGGGCCAACGTCCTGACTTTC. As protein: CASSPTGTGANVLTF.

The chain uses TRBV5-6 and TRBJ2-5, with TRBD2 identical over 9 bases. The V gene end was trimmed by 3 bases and the J gene end by 5 bases; junction bases not matched to a gene: 5. The CDR3 sequence is 14 residues long. Germline CDR1 and CDR2: SGHDT and YYEEEE. For the CDR3, the DNA is TGTGCCAGCAGCTACCCTAGCGGGGCGGAGACCCAGTACTTC. Protein product: CASSYPSGAETQYF.

The chain links TRBV4-2 to TRBJ2-1; TRBD2 matches at 7 bases. The length of the CDR3 is 16 residues. Germline CDR1 reads LGHNA; CDR2 reads YNFKEQ. The junction had 11 bases not matched to a gene; V was cut back by 4 bases and J by 5 bases. DNA for the CDR3: TGTGCCAGCAGCCCCGGACTAGTCCCCCTCCACAATGAGCAGTTCTTC. Encoded protein: CASSPGLVPLHNEQFF.

The rearrangement links TRBV19 to TRBJ2-1, with TRBD2 identical over 16 bases. Germline values: CDR1 LNHDA, CDR2 SQIVND (reference sequence). The V gene end was trimmed by 6 bases and the J gene end by 7 bases; junction bases not matched to a gene: 15. This CDR3 comprises 19 residues. CDR3 region: CASSQGLAGGDWGANEQFF. CDR3 DNA sequence: TGTGCCAGTAGCCAGGGACTAGCGGGGGGGGACTGGGGTGCAAATGAGCAGTTCTTC.

This chain connects TRBV9 to TRBJ2-5, with 11 bases that match TRBD2. V was pared by 2 bases and J by 5 bases, with 8 bases of the junction left unmatched. Germline V gene data show CDR1 as SGDLS and CDR2 as YYNGEE. The CDR3 consists of 16 residues. The chain's CDR3 is CASSVSSGGAMETQYF. Here the CDR3 DNA reads TGTGCCAGCAGCGTGAGTAGCGGGGGGGCGATGGAGACCCAGTACTTC.

The chain joins TRBV12-5 to TRBJ1-2, with D perhaps matching TRBD1 (6 bases). This CDR3 has 14 amino acids. Trimming took 6 bases from V and 4 from J, leaving 15 bases between them. Germline CDR1 LGHNT, CDR2 FRNRAP. CDR3 in amino acids: CASGSWGQGYGYTF. In DNA, the CDR3 is TGTGCTAGTGGCTCCTGGGGACAAGGCTATGGCTACACCTTC.

The chain is built from TRBV4-3 and TRBJ2-1; D uncertain. The V gene's germline CDR1 is LGHNA and CDR2 YSLEER. Trimming cost V 0 bases and J 4 bases, with 7 bases left between them. The CDR3 totals 14 residues. Written as DNA, the CDR3 is TGCGCCAGCAGCCAAGATTTCCCGTACAATGAGCAGTTCTTC. Residues: CASSQDFPYNEQFF.

The V gene is TRBV9, the J gene TRBJ1-6; 9 bases agree with TRBD1. Germline lookup yields CDR1 SGDLS and CDR2 YYNGEE. This CDR3 contains 15 residues. With V trimmed by 4 bases and J by 7 bases, 6 bases remained unmatched. The CDR3 coding sequence is TGTGCCAGCAGCCCGTGGACAGGGGCGAATTCACCCCTCCACTTT. Translating it yields CASSPWTGANSPLHF.

V gene TRBV5-1 combines with J gene TRBJ2-3; D gene ambiguous. Trimming took 1 base from V and 2 from J, leaving 14 bases between them. CDR1 is SGHRS and CDR2 is YFSETQ in the germline V gene. The length of the CDR3 is 16 residues. For the CDR3, the DNA is TGCGCCAGCAGCTTGTCTCTTGTGGCCGACACAGATACGCAGTATTTT. This gives the protein CASSLSLVADTDTQYF.

The chain employs TRBV4-3 and TRBJ1-2; 11 bases match TRBD1. This CDR3 spans 17 amino acids. In germline, CDR1 is LGHNA, CDR2 YSLEER. Unmatched junction bases numbered 7, after V lost 1 base and J lost 3 bases. The CDR3 nucleotides are TGCGCCAGCAGCCAAGGGACAGGGGGCGGATTGCACTATGGCTACACCTTC. As protein: CASSQGTGGGLHYGYTF.